The source of this T cell receptor beta chain is a study of cytomegalovirus exposure and HLA in healthy donors. About the study: Among 398 genotyped donors, more than 65% fell in the Caucasian-associated ancestry cluster. General study results and limits: Later, an analysis found that common viral pathogens appeared to be linked with several of the most significant clusters. Per published reports, the classifier diagnosed cytomegalovirus status with high specificity and sensitivity.

There are a few counts of this clone. What it recognizes is unknown. The PCR was carried out with 60 Vbeta primers and 13 Jbeta primers. The table came from immunoSEQ multiplex PCR; TCRdb's copy has only in-frame clones and leaves some out. The sample has more than 95,000 clones, roughly 80% seen once. Nominal health characterized the donors when sampled, though unrecorded immune exposures were likely. Germline V CDR1 and CDR2: SGHVS, FQNEAQ. The junction had 12 bases not matched to a gene; V was cut back by 10 bases and J by 4 bases. The CDR3 is 14 residues long. This receptor was identified in a woman in her 40s in good health and CMV-seropositive. This sequence joins TRBV7-8 and TRBJ1-2, with 7 bases aligning to TRBD1. What was sequenced was PBMCs. The chain's CDR3 is CATNPGTDSYGYTF. The CDR3 nucleotides read TGTGCCACTAACCCCGGGACAGACTCCTATGGCTACACCTTC.